This is a list of T cell receptor beta chains from one sample in a study of OX40 agonist ivuxolimab in advanced cancers. Measured with immunoSEQ multiplex PCR; TCRdb has only the in-frame clones, and not every one. The sample lists about 55,000 clones, around four fifths occurring once. This sample comprised CD4+ or CD8+ T cells sorted from blood, obtained in a trial of the OX40 agonist ivuxolimab. The receptors here all came from an adult with an advanced solid tumor such as melanoma, head and neck, liver or kidney cancer. CDR3s include the opening cysteine and the closing phenylalanine or tryptophan. Fields, in order: D gene, V gene, CDR3 length, J gene, clone size, CDR3 DNA, CDR3 protein. A D gene is named only where the DNA matches it firmly. Clone size is stated in some rows and not others, as once, few, many or a class when expanded.

>TRBD1|TRBV18|16|TRBJ1-2|NA
TGTGCCAGCTCACGAAAAACAGGGGCCTCTAGCTATGGCTACACCTTC
CASSRKTGASSYGYTF
>NA|TRBV6-1|15|TRBJ1-6|few
TGTGCCAGCAGGCAGGGTCCCCTCTCCAATTCACCCCTCCACTTT
CASRQGPLSNSPLHF
>NA|TRBV5-6|15|TRBJ2-5|NA
TGTGCCAGCAGCTTGGTGGGGACCCCACGAGAGACCCAGTACTTC
CASSLVGTPRETQYF
>NA|TRBV7-9|13|TRBJ1-1|NA
TGTGCCAGCAGTATTAATTCGAACACTGAAGCTTTCTTT
CASSINSNTEAFF
>NA|TRBV7-2|11|TRBJ2-3|NA
TGTGCCAGCAGCTTCTTAGATACGCAGTATTTT
CASSFLDTQYF
>TRBD1|TRBV18|14|TRBJ2-5|once
TGTGCCAGCTCACCACCGGGGACAGGGGAGACCCAGTACTTC
CASSPPGTGETQYF
>NA|TRBV5-5|15|TRBJ2-1|NA
TGTGCCAGCAGCTACCTACGGGGGCGCTCCAATGAGCAGTTCTTC
CASSYLRGRSNEQFF
>NA|TRBV15|15|TRBJ1-2|NA
TGTGCCACCAGCAGACCGTTGGGTATCTTCTATGGCTACACCTTC
CATSRPLGIFYGYTF
>NA|TRBV5-1|12|TRBJ2-5|NA
TGCGCCAGCAGCTTGGCCGTAGAGACCCAGTACTTC
CASSLAVETQYF
>TRBD1|TRBV6-5|16|TRBJ1-6|NA
TGTGCCAGCAGTTACTCCCGGGACAGGCCAAATTCACCCCTCCACTTT
CASSYSRDRPNSPLHF
>NA|TRBV19|16|TRBJ2-1|NA
TGTGCCAGTAGTCCGTGGTCTGGACAGCGATACAATGAGCAGTTCTTC
CASSPWSGQRYNEQFF
>NA|TRBV5-1|14|TRBJ2-1|NA
TGCGCCAGCAGCCCTGACGGGGGACCCCGGGAGCAGTTCTTC
CASSPDGGPREQFF
>NA|TRBV9|15|TRBJ1-1|few
TGTGCCAGCAGCGTAGGCGGACACATGAACACTGAAGCTTTCTTT
CASSVGGHMNTEAFF
>TRBD2|TRBV28|13|TRBJ2-5|many
TGTGCCAGCAGTCTAGCGGGGGGAGAGACCCAGTACTTC
CASSLAGGETQYF
>TRBD1|TRBV7-3|15|TRBJ2-2|few
TGTGCCAGCAGCTCCCGACAGGGGGGGACCGGGGAGCTGTTTTTT
CASSSRQGGTGELFF
>NA|TRBV6-5|13|TRBJ2-1|NA
TGTGCCAGCAGTTATGAGCGTGACAATGAGCAGTTCTTC
CASSYERDNEQFF
>NA|TRBV11-2|18|TRBJ2-1|NA
TGTGCCAGCAGCTTAGTTCTCGGGGGGCTCAGCACCTACAATGAGCAGTTCTTC
CASSLVLGGLSTYNEQFF
>NA|TRBV2|13|TRBJ2-5|NA
TGTGCCAGCAGTGGGGGGACGCAAGAGACCCAGTACTTC
CASSGGTQETQYF
>TRBD2|TRBV13|12|TRBJ2-5|NA
TGTGCCAGCAGATGGGAGGGGTTAGCGGTTAACTTC
CASRWEGLAVNF
>NA|TRBV18|13|TRBJ2-1|NA
TGTGCCAGCTCACCGGGACAACAAAATGAGCAGTTCTTC
CASSPGQQNEQFF
>TRBD1|TRBV23-1|17|TRBJ1-3|NA
TGCGCCAGCAGTCAAACACAGGGGAAGAGTCGTGGAAACACCATATATTTT
CASSQTQGKSRGNTIYF
>NA|TRBV15|13|TRBJ2-7|NA
TGTGCCACCAGCAGAGAGAGAGCATCCGAGCAGTACTTC
CATSRERASEQYF
>TRBD2|TRBV10-3|12|TRBJ2-1|few
TGTGCCTCGACTAGCGGGGACAATGAGCAGTTCTTC
CASTSGDNEQFF
>TRBD1|TRBV30|14|TRBJ1-1|NA
TGTGCCTGGATGCCACCAGGGGGCTACACTGAAGCTTTCTTT
CAWMPPGGYTEAFF
>TRBD1|TRBV10-3|11|TRBJ2-5|NA
TGTGCCATCAGGGACAGGGGGCCCCAGTACTTC
CAIRDRGPQYF
>NA|TRBV10-1|14|TRBJ2-1|NA
TGCGCCAGCAGTGACCCGACAGTCTACAATGAGCAGTTCTTC
CASSDPTVYNEQFF